A single sample gave rise to the 21 T cell receptor beta chains below, sequenced in a study of cytomegalovirus exposure and HLA in healthy donors. The PCR was carried out with 60 Vbeta primers and 13 Jbeta primers. The table came from immunoSEQ multiplex PCR; TCRdb's copy has only in-frame clones and leaves some out. The sample holds more than 50,000 clones, approximately 83% seen once. Sequenced sample: PBMCs. The origin of the receptors is a female donor in good health and CMV-seronegative.

The V and J genes are TRBV27 and TRBJ2-3; TRBD2 aligns across 8 bases. CDR1 is MNHEY and CDR2 is SMNVEV in the germline V gene (reference sequence). The CDR3 extends over 15 amino acids. V was clipped by 10 bases and J by 1 base; unmatched bases: 10. CDR3 region: CATRPGGRGTDTQYF. The CDR3 DNA follows: TGTGCCACCCGTCCGGGGGGGCGGGGCACAGATACGCAGTATTTT.

This clone has only a few counts. The V gene is TRBV7-6, the J gene TRBJ1-1, with a tentative D call TRBD1 (5 bases). Germline CDR1 and CDR2: SGHVS and FNYEAQ. The CDR3 has 14 amino acids. V shed 5 bases and J shed 0 bases, with 10 bases lying between them. The CDR3: CASSPGLMNTEAFF. The CDR3 DNA reads TGTGCCAGCAGCCCGGGACTTATGAACACTGAAGCTTTCTTT.

This rearrangement joins TRBV4-2 to TRBJ1-2; no firm D call. The germline V gene encodes CDR1 LGHNA and CDR2 YNFKEQ. The CDR3 sequence is 15 residues long. The V end was cut by 0 bases, the J end by 2 bases, with 10 bases between. The CDR3 loop reads CASSQDLKQNYGYTF. The CDR3 DNA reads TGTGCCAGCAGCCAAGATCTAAAACAGAACTATGGCTACACCTTC.

The V call is TRBV6-6, the J call TRBJ1-5; 10 bases map to TRBD1. V lost 2 bases, J lost 10 bases, and 2 bases stayed unmatched. The germline CDR1 and CDR2 sequences are MNHNY and SVGAGI (reference sequence). The CDR3 has 13 amino acids. CDR3: CASSYGTGDPQHF. CDR3 bases: TGTGCCAGCAGTTACGGGACAGGGGACCCCCAGCATTTT.

The CDR3 here is CASSLTGESGTGELFF. The CDR3, as DNA: TGTGCCAGCAGCTTAACGGGGGAATCAGGGACCGGGGAGCTGTTTTTT. This chain links TRBV11-2 with TRBJ2-2, with a possible D match to TRBD2 (6 bases). Between the trimmed V and J ends, which lost 2 bases and 5 bases, there was a span of 15 bases. This CDR3 is 16 amino acids long. Germline CDR1 reads SGHAT; CDR2 reads FQNNGV.

This rearrangement joins TRBV5-1 to TRBJ1-1; no reliable D call. V was shortened by 0 bases and J by 1 base, with 7 bases between the two germline ends. The germline V gene has CDR1 SGHRS and CDR2 YFSETQ. The CDR3 runs to 14 residues. CDR3 in amino acids: CASSLGGQNTEAFF. The CDR3 nucleotides are TGCGCCAGCAGCTTGGGAGGGCAGAACACTGAAGCTTTCTTT.

The chain uses TRBV15 and TRBJ1-4; a weak D match, TRBD1 (6 bases). Trimming took off 0 bases at V and 6 bases at J, with 17 bases between the two ends. The CDR3 is 17 residues long. Per the germline V gene, CDR1 is LNHNV and CDR2 is YYDKDF (reference sequence). CDR3 DNA: TGTGCCACCAGCAGAGATCCCTCGGGACAAGTGGATGAAAAACTGTTTTTT. It is translated as CATSRDPSGQVDEKLFF. Looking up the rest from reference TRBV15 and TRBJ1-4 gives the full variable domain: DAMVIQNPRYQVTQFGKPVTLSCSQTLNHNVMYWYQQKSSQAPKLLFHYYDKDFNNEADTPDNFQSRRPNTSFCFLDIRSPGLGDTAMYLCATSRDPSGQVDEKLFFGSGTQLSVL.

This clone turned up a few times. The chain joins TRBV28 to TRBJ1-4, with TRBD1 matching 9 bases. The CDR3 length is 16 residues. V lost 6 bases and J lost 3; bases outside the gene matches: 8. Per germline, CDR1 MDHEN and CDR2 SYDVKM. This chain's CDR3 is CASSLWTGAANEKLFF. The CDR3 region has the DNA TGTGCCAGCAGCCTTTGGACAGGGGCAGCTAATGAAAAACTGTTTTTT.

The V gene is TRBV7-2, the J gene TRBJ2-2; the D is unclear. Trimming took off 2 bases at V and 2 bases at J, with 6 bases between the two ends. The CDR3 is 14 amino acids. Germline-derived CDR1 and CDR2 are SGHTA and FQGNSA. The CDR3 loop reads CASSLTGNTGELFF. In DNA form, the CDR3 reads TGTGCCAGCAGCTTAACCGGTAACACCGGGGAGCTGTTTTTT.

The chain joins TRBV7-9 to TRBJ2-7, with 7 nucleotides matching TRBD2. From germline, CDR1 is SEHNR and CDR2 FQNEAQ (reference sequence). Trimming at V came to 1 base and at J to 2 bases, leaving 8 bases not matched to a gene. The CDR3 totals 16 residues. CDR3 amino acids: CASSLVLGGGTYEQYF. As DNA, the CDR3 is TGTGCCAGCAGCTTAGTTCTGGGCGGGGGAACCTACGAGCAGTACTTC.

The J gene is TRBJ2-7, the V gene TRBV11-2; TRBD1 might be the D (6 bases). The CDR3 spans 14 residues. The V end was cut by 1 base, the J end by 2 bases, with 9 bases between. CDR1 SGHAT and CDR2 FQNNGV come from the germline V gene. CDR3 DNA: TGTGCCAGCAGCTTAGTACAGGGAGCCTACGAGCAGTACTTC. Its protein is CASSLVQGAYEQYF.

This clone occurred a few times. The J gene is TRBJ2-3, the V gene TRBV11-2, with TRBD2 identical over 8 bases. Germline CDR1 reads SGHAT; CDR2 reads FQNNGV. The V gene end was trimmed by 5 bases and the J gene end by 6 bases; junction bases not matched to a gene: 10. The CDR3 length is 15 residues. The CDR3 region is CASSRHRRLADTQYF. The CDR3 DNA is TGTGCCAGCAGCCGCCACCGAAGACTAGCGGATACGCAGTATTTT.

This rearrangement joins TRBV2 to TRBJ2-3; tentative D call: TRBD1 (6 bases). Trimming left V 8 bases short and J 1 base short, with 13 bases between. The CDR3 has 14 residues. In germline, CDR1 is SNHLY, CDR2 FYNNEI. The CDR3 sequence is CASQQGARTDTQYF. CDR3 in DNA: TGTGCCAGCCAACAGGGTGCGCGCACAGATACGCAGTATTTT.

J is TRBJ2-7 and V is TRBV6-5, with 9 bases fitting TRBD2. The germline gives CDR1 MNHEY, CDR2 SVGAGI. The CDR3 is 16 amino acids. After removal of 0 bases from V and 2 bases from J, the junction contained 5 bases not matched to a gene. The CDR3 coding sequence is TGTGCCAGCAGTTACTCATTAGCGGGAGTGGCCTACGAGCAGTACTTC. The encoded protein is CASSYSLAGVAYEQYF.

The chain couples TRBV6-1 to TRBJ2-2; no clear D. This CDR3 spans 16 amino acids. The germline V and J ends were trimmed by 0 bases and 4 bases, with 12 bases remaining between them. Germline loops: CDR1 MNHNS, CDR2 SASEGT. The DNA for the CDR3 is TGTGCCAGCAGTGAAGCCCCGAACCGGGTCACCGGGGAGCTGTTTTTT. It specifies CASSEAPNRVTGELFF.

The chain joins TRBV7-8 to TRBJ1-5; the D is unclear. V was clipped by 5 bases and J by 2 bases, with 10 bases between them. Per germline, CDR1 SGHVS and CDR2 FQNEAQ. This CDR3 contains 14 residues. CDR3 sequence (DNA): TGTGCCAGCAGCGTCGACCGGGGCAATCAGCCCCAGCATTTT. It is translated as CASSVDRGNQPQHF. The variable domain in full, completed from reference TRBV7-8 and TRBJ1-5, reads GAGVSQSPRYKVAKRGQDVALRCDPISGHVSLFWYQQALGQGPEFLTYFQNEAQLDKSGLPSDRFFAERPEGSVSTLKIQRTQQEDSAVYLCASSVDRGNQPQHFGDGTRLSIL.

CDR3 sequence: CASSPGGSGSTDTQYF. In DNA, the CDR3 is TGTGCCAGCAGCCCGGGGGGGAGCGGGAGCACAGATACGCAGTATTTT. V gene TRBV7-6 combines with J gene TRBJ2-3, with 8 nucleotides matching TRBD2. This CDR3 is 16 amino acids long. CDR1 and CDR2 from the germline V gene are SGHVS and FNYEAQ. Trimming removed 5 bases from V and 0 bases from J; junction bases left unmatched: 7.

The CDR3 region is CASKGLIYEQYF. CDR3 in DNA: TGTGCCAGCAAGGGACTAATTTACGAGCAGTACTTC. The chain recombines TRBV2 with TRBJ2-7, with TRBD2 identical over 7 bases. This CDR3 comprises 12 residues. Germline CDR1 and CDR2: SNHLY and FYNNEI. V lost 7 bases to trimming and J lost 4 bases; unmatched junction nucleotides: 4.

V and J are TRBV7-2 and TRBJ2-5, with 7 nucleotides matching TRBD1. Germline loops: CDR1 SGHTA, CDR2 FQGNSA. This CDR3 spans 12 amino acids. V shed 6 bases and J 4 bases; nucleotides not matched to a gene: 2. The CDR3 DNA reads as TGTGCCAGCAGAAGACAGGGAGAGACCCAGTACTTC. This sequence encodes CASRRQGETQYF.

This clone was detected only once. The rearrangement joins TRBV28 to TRBJ2-7; 8 nucleotides line up with TRBD1. Germline assignment: CDR1 MDHEN and CDR2 SYDVKM. There are 14 residues in the CDR3. V trimming: 4 bases; J trimming: 5 bases; junction bases outside the gene matches: 7. The CDR3 coding sequence is TGTGCCAGCAGTTCCGCACAGGGGGACGACGAGCAGTACTTC. It translates to CASSSAQGDDEQYF.

The chain uses TRBV2 and TRBJ1-3; D remains unclear. The CDR3 is 13 amino acids. Germline values: CDR1 SNHLY, CDR2 FYNNEI. Trimming left V 6 bases short and J 5 bases short, with 11 bases between. The CDR3 here is CASSRQVRNTIYF. In DNA, the CDR3 is TGTGCCAGCAGCAGGCAGGTGCGAAACACCATATATTTT.